Listed below are T cell receptor beta chains from one sample, sequenced in a study of blood T cells in healthy people across ages. MiXCR, applied by TCRdb to the 5' RACE reads, yields one record per CDR3 protein. The data show nearly 800,000 distinct CDR3 sequences, with roughly 25% seen just once and approximately 3.7% held by the top ten. This sample also appeared in a second study, on T cells of mothers and their children.

Material for sequencing was blood. The receptors stem from a boy between 10 and 17 years old in good health. Both conserved end residues are part of each CDR3. Fields, in order: J gene, V gene, CDR3 protein.

j_gene: TRBJ2-3
v_gene: TRBV2
CDR3aa: CASTTTNTQYF

j_gene: TRBJ2-5
v_gene: TRBV28
CDR3aa: CASLHPGETQYF

j_gene: TRBJ2-3
v_gene: TRBV20-1
CDR3aa: CSAGTPSVSTDTQYF

j_gene: TRBJ1-2
v_gene: TRBV6-2/TRBV6-3
CDR3aa: CASCETGTAYGYTF

j_gene: TRBJ2-5
v_gene: TRBV12-3/TRBV12-4
CDR3aa: CASTGELEETQYF

j_gene: TRBJ2-5
v_gene: TRBV7-9
CDR3aa: CASHLYEGEQYF

j_gene: TRBJ1-2
v_gene: TRBV11-2
CDR3aa: CASSLESGLDGYTF

j_gene: TRBJ2-5
v_gene: TRBV9
CDR3aa: CASSVPPLETQYF

j_gene: TRBJ1-2
v_gene: TRBV28
CDR3aa: CTSSLLGKGEEGYTF

j_gene: TRBJ2-3
v_gene: TRBV6-5
CDR3aa: CASSYGGGSGRKTDTQYF

j_gene: TRBJ1-2
v_gene: TRBV29-1
CDR3aa: CSVVEGESFNYGYTF

j_gene: TRBJ1-5
v_gene: TRBV10-3
CDR3aa: CAISDRDRGDNQPQHF

j_gene: TRBJ2-7
v_gene: TRBV7-2
CDR3aa: CASSSRQGAAYEQYF

j_gene: TRBJ2-7
v_gene: TRBV9
CDR3aa: CASSAISGSEQYF